The subject of this entry is one TCR beta chain. This entry is derived from a study of blood T cell repertoires in COVID-19. Study at large: T cells, B-cell-depleted T cells, or PBMCs provided the cDNA or gDNA that served as material.

Those enrolled in Seattle joined during active infection and were followed longitudinally afterward. As originally analysed: Reference gene primer amplification in the assay estimated nucleated cell counts. Repertoires were generated with immunoSEQ multiplex PCR, while TCRdb's copy carries only in-frame clones and drops some. Clonal size and the V and J genes are those of that table, whereas D and trimming came from the DNA. The data hold around 47,000 clones, with approximately 87% observed a single time. In germline, CDR1 is SGHDT, CDR2 YYEEEE. With V trimmed by 4 bases and J by 0 bases, 9 bases remained unmatched. The CDR3 is made up of 17 amino acids.

The receptor's source is a man aged 35-49 years with COVID-19, enrolled during active disease. Sequencing was carried out using peripheral blood. The rearrangement links TRBV5-6 to TRBJ2-2; TRBD1 aligns across 7 bases. The CDR3 loop reads CASSVGPGQPNTGELFF. The CDR3 coding sequence is TGTGCCAGCAGCGTCGGACCGGGACAGCCGAACACCGGGGAGCTGTTTTTT.